This T cell receptor (beta chain) is from a study of blood T cells in healthy people across ages. Study results and limitations: TCR beta diversity per million T cells fell roughly linearly with age. A conclusive naive versus antigen-experienced comparison was prevented by the unsorted PBMCs. Greater diversity and more naive CD4+ cells were seen in long-lived donors than in aged donors.

Donors gave around 9.3 milliliters of peripheral blood apiece. This clonotype was seen just once. Its target is unknown. A second roughly 6 to 11 cycle PCR used barcoded and J-beta primers. TCRdb reprocessed the 5' RACE reads via MiXCR and lists one record per CDR3 protein. The profile shows approximately 790,000 distinct CDR3 sequences, around 62% of them singletons. CDR3 length: 15 residues. Germline trimming cut 6 bases from V and 5 bases from J; bases unmatched to any gene: 10. The germline V gene has CDR1 SNHLY and CDR2 FYNNEI. Sequenced input: blood. The clonotype was recovered from a man between 25 and 39 years old in good health. The chain joins TRBV2 to TRBJ1-5; 7 bases line up with TRBD1. CDR3 residues: CASSLGTALYQPQHF. CDR3 nucleotide sequence: TGTGCCAGCAGCCTCGGGACAGCGCTATATCAGCCCCAGCATTTT.